The 22 T cell receptor beta chains below all came from one sample that was sequenced in a study of Ad26.COV2.S vaccination and SARS-CoV-2 variants. Sequencing used immunoSEQ multiplex PCR; TCRdb keeps in-frame clones, though not all of them. The sample records some 250,000 clones, approximately 87% being singletons. Treatment reported: 15 to 20 received Ad26.COV2.S at low or high dose, single or two shots; 5 received placebo; per-sample allocation not given. Day 63 following the first vaccine or placebo injection was when the samples were taken. The sequencing here drew on peripheral blood, taken in a trial of Ad26.COV2.S vaccine versus placebo. The receptors were gathered from a person aged 18-65 years who received the Ad26.COV2.S COVID-19 vaccine or a placebo.

CDR3 amino acids: CASSQDKNIQYF. CDR3 sequence (DNA): TGCGCCAGCAGCCAAGACAAAAACATTCAGTACTTC. This chain links TRBV4-3 with TRBJ2-4; D ambiguous. V lost 0 bases to trimming and J lost 3 bases, with 0 bases between them. The CDR3 covers 12 residues. Germline V CDR1 and CDR2: LGHNA, YSLEER.

The chain recombines TRBV28 with TRBJ1-3, with no clear D. The V and J ends lost 7 bases and 0 bases respectively, with 10 bases between them. The V gene's germline CDR1 is MDHEN and CDR2 SYDVKM. The CDR3 loop spans 14 amino acids. In nucleotides, the CDR3 is TGTGCCAGCACCCGAGAGAACTCTGGAAACACCATATATTTT. It yields the protein CASTRENSGNTIYF.

The chain couples TRBV6-1 to TRBJ1-2; D gene ambiguous. This CDR3 is 12 amino acids long. Trimming pared 0 bases from V and 8 bases from J, leaving 7 bases between. Germline CDR1 is MNHNS and CDR2 is SASEGT. CDR3 region: CASSEAPFGYTF. The CDR3 DNA sequence: TGTGCCAGCAGTGAAGCTCCTTTCGGCTACACCTTC.

This chain uses TRBV19 with TRBJ2-7; tentatively, D is TRBD2 (5 bases). Trimming left V 4 bases short and J 3 bases short, with 16 bases between. Germline CDR1 LNHDA, CDR2 SQIVND (reference sequence). This CDR3 is built from 15 residues. CDR3 nucleotide sequence: TGTGCCAGTAGTAGCCCGGGATTGCCCCTCTACGAGCAGTACTTC. Its protein is CASSSPGLPLYEQYF.

The V and J genes are TRBV6-1 and TRBJ2-1; no firm D call. The CDR3 runs to 15 residues. Trimming removed 1 base from V and 0 bases from J, with 7 bases in between. The germline V gene has CDR1 MNHNS and CDR2 SASEGT. For the CDR3, the DNA is TGTGCCAGCAGTGAAGGGTGGTACTCCTACAATGAGCAGTTCTTC. It yields the protein CASSEGWYSYNEQFF.

The V gene is TRBV25-1, the J gene TRBJ1-1; D unresolved. The CDR3 runs to 13 residues. V was trimmed by 3 bases and J by 12 bases, leaving 17 bases between them. Germline loops: CDR1 MGHDK, CDR2 SYGVNS. The CDR3 DNA follows: TGTGCCAGCAGTGATAATTTACGGGGTAAGACTTTCTTT. Amino acid sequence: CASSDNLRGKTFF.

The CDR3 sequence is CASSIIGSTRNEQFF. For the CDR3, the DNA is TGTGCCAGTAGTATAATAGGCTCGACTAGAAATGAGCAGTTCTTC. The V call is TRBV19, the J call TRBJ2-1, with TRBD2 as a possible D gene (6 bases). CDR1 is LNHDA, CDR2 SQIVND, per germline (reference sequence). The germline V and J ends were trimmed by 2 bases and 7 bases, with 15 bases remaining between them. The CDR3 loop spans 15 amino acids.

V and J are TRBV30 and TRBJ2-3; 10 bases are shared with TRBD1. Per the germline V gene, CDR1 is GTSNPN and CDR2 is SVGIG (reference sequence). CDR3 length: 16 amino acids. V dropped 1 base and J dropped 10; count of bases not matched to a gene: 14. The CDR3 reads CAWSGGQGLKGRSQYF. The DNA for the CDR3 is TGTGCCTGGAGTGGGGGACAGGGGCTCAAGGGACGTTCGCAGTATTTT.

The V call is TRBV5-4, the J call TRBJ2-3; 7 nucleotides align to TRBD1. CDR1 is SGHNT and CDR2 is YYREEE in the germline V gene (reference sequence). CDR3 size: 15 residues. Trimming removed 3 bases from V and 0 bases from J; junction bases left unmatched: 4. The CDR3 coding sequence is TGTGCCAGCAGCTCCTCGGGACAGAGCACAGATACGCAGTATTTT. Its translation is CASSSSGQSTDTQYF.

This sequence joins TRBV7-6 and TRBJ1-1; D call uncertain. The CDR3 is 14 residues long. Germline CDR1 is SGHVS and CDR2 is FNYEAQ. Trimming stripped 5 bases from V and 1 base from J, with 11 bases between. CDR3 nucleotides: TGTGCCAGCAGCCATAAACCAGGGAACACTGAAGCTTTCTTT. Amino acid sequence: CASSHKPGNTEAFF.

This clone was seen once. The chain links TRBV19 to TRBJ2-2; 8 bases match TRBD1. The germline CDR1 and CDR2 sequences are LNHDA and SQIVND (reference sequence). Trimming cost V 6 bases and J 3 bases; bases outside gene matches: 6. The CDR3 is 15 amino acids. CDR3 in amino acids: CASSRQGMDTGELFF. The CDR3 DNA sequence: TGTGCCAGTAGCAGACAGGGGATGGACACCGGGGAGCTGTTTTTT.

The genes are TRBV18 and TRBJ1-2; a weak D match, TRBD1 (5 bases). With 3 bases removed from V and 8 bases from J, the gap between germline ends came to 7 bases. The CDR3 extends over 11 amino acids. Germline CDR1 and CDR2: KGHSH and LQKENI. The CDR3 coding sequence is TGTGCCAGCTCACCTGGACAAGGCTACACCTTC. This encodes CASSPGQGYTF.

This clone was picked up one time. V gene TRBV25-1 combines with J gene TRBJ2-5; D is perhaps TRBD1 (6 bases). The V end lost 3 bases, the J end lost 6 bases, and 17 bases lay between the germline ends. The germline V gene has CDR1 MGHDK and CDR2 SYGVNS. This CDR3 spans 15 amino acids. The CDR3 here is CASSERGTSDKTQYF. In DNA, the CDR3 is TGTGCCAGCAGTGAGAGGGGGACCTCCGATAAGACCCAGTACTTC.

The V call is TRBV9, the J call TRBJ2-1; 11 bases agree with TRBD2. The CDR3 has 16 residues. The germline gives CDR1 SGDLS, CDR2 YYNGEE. Losses at the gene ends were 2 bases for V and 8 bases for J; bases not matched to a gene: 9. CDR3 protein: CASSVQALAGVDEQFF. In DNA, the CDR3 is TGTGCCAGCAGCGTCCAGGCACTAGCGGGAGTGGATGAGCAGTTCTTC.

This chain links TRBV6-1 with TRBJ2-3, with unresolved D. Trimming took 2 bases from V and 6 from J, leaving 9 bases between them. Germline CDR1 and CDR2: MNHNS and SASEGT. The CDR3 length is 13 residues. The CDR3 here is CASSESYADTQYF. The CDR3 DNA sequence: TGTGCCAGCAGTGAAAGCTACGCGGATACGCAGTATTTT.

The chain recombines TRBV6-5 with TRBJ2-7; no definite D call. Trimming shortened V by 2 bases and J by 6 bases, and 11 bases separated the two germline ends. Germline values: CDR1 MNHEY, CDR2 SVGAGI. The CDR3 loop spans 13 amino acids. This chain's CDR3 is CASSYIPMAEQYF. In nucleotides, the CDR3 is TGTGCCAGCAGTTACATCCCGATGGCCGAGCAGTACTTC.

The V call is TRBV30, the J call TRBJ2-3; 11 nucleotides align to TRBD2. The germline CDR1 and CDR2 sequences are GTSNPN and SVGIG (reference sequence). The V and J ends lost 0 bases and 3 bases, in that order; junction bases with no gene match: 5. The CDR3 has 16 amino acids. The CDR3 DNA follows: TGTGCCTGGAGTGTCGGTAGCGGGGGGGGAACAGATACGCAGTATTTT. Amino acids: CAWSVGSGGGTDTQYF.

This rearrangement joins TRBV5-1 to TRBJ2-7; possibly TRBD1 for D (6 bases). V was trimmed by 10 bases and J by 6 bases, leaving 11 bases between them. The CDR3 totals 10 residues. Germline lookup yields CDR1 SGHRS and CDR2 YFSETQ. In DNA form, the CDR3 reads TGCGCCGGCGGACAGACCGAGCAGTACTTC. Translated, it gives CAGGQTEQYF.

This chain uses TRBV6-5 with TRBJ2-3; perhaps TRBD2 as D (6 bases). CDR1 MNHEY and CDR2 SVGAGI come from the germline V gene. V was clipped by 6 bases and J by 1 base, with 8 bases between them. This CDR3 is built from 13 residues. As DNA, the CDR3 is TGTGCCAGCAGGGCTAGCGGCACAGATACGCAGTATTTT. Its translation: CASRASGTDTQYF.

This clone is a singleton in its sample. The chain links TRBV11-3 to TRBJ2-1, with TRBD2 matching 11 bases. Germline CDR1 SGHNT, CDR2 YENEEA. The CDR3 spans 14 residues. J gave up 9 bases and V 3 bases, and 4 bases lay outside the gene matches. The CDR3: CASSFSGGVGEQFF. In nucleotides, the CDR3 is TGTGCCAGCAGCTTTAGCGGGGGGGTAGGTGAGCAGTTCTTC.

The rearrangement joins TRBV7-9 to TRBJ2-7, with D possibly being TRBD2 (5 bases). The CDR3 runs to 15 residues. The ends were cut back, 7 bases at V and 4 bases at J, with 20 bases in the middle. Germline V lookup: CDR1 SEHNR, CDR2 FQNEAQ (reference sequence). CDR3 bases: TGTGCCAGCACCAAAGGGTCGGGGATCGGATACGAGCAGTACTTC. Encoded protein: CASTKGSGIGYEQYF.

This sequence joins TRBV12-3 or TRBV12-4 and TRBJ1-2, with D possibly being TRBD1 (5 bases). Trimming cost V 6 bases and J 2 bases, with 10 bases left between them. This CDR3 is 13 amino acids long. For the CDR3, the DNA is TGTGCCAGCAGGCCTGGGGGGAACTATGGCTACACCTTC. Protein: CASRPGGNYGYTF.